These 22 T cell receptor beta chains originate from one sample sequenced in a study of blood T cell repertoires in COVID-19. Sequencing was performed with immunoSEQ multiplex PCR; in TCRdb, only in-frame clones are kept and a portion is missing. The sample lists approximately 200,000 clones; 80% to 85% were seen once. Material: PBMCs or T cells enriched from blood (not recorded which). Source of these receptors: a man aged 35 to 55 who had recovered from COVID-19.

The J gene is TRBJ2-2, the V gene TRBV7-3, with 9 bases fitting TRBD2. V gave up 5 bases and J gave up 6 bases; unmatched junction bases: 16. In germline, CDR1 is SGHTA, CDR2 FQGTGA. The CDR3 has 18 residues. This CDR3 is CASSRFPSGGTPSGELFF. Written as DNA, the CDR3 is TGTGCCAGCAGCCGGTTCCCAAGCGGGGGGACTCCTTCCGGGGAGCTGTTTTTT.

The V and J genes are TRBV16 and TRBJ1-5, with a tentative D call TRBD1 (5 bases). Germline assignment: CDR1 KGHSY and CDR2 FQNENV. This CDR3 is 15 amino acids long. Trimming left V 6 bases short and J 1 base short, with 13 bases between. CDR3 sequence: CASSQTRVSNQPQHF. DNA of the CDR3: TGTGCCAGCAGTCAAACCAGGGTAAGCAATCAGCCCCAGCATTTT.

The gene calls are TRBV5-1 and TRBJ2-7; a weak D match, TRBD1 (6 bases). The CDR3 extends over 14 amino acids. V shed 4 bases and J shed 0 bases, with 11 bases lying between them. Germline V gene sequence: CDR1 SGHRS, CDR2 YFSETQ. The CDR3 reads CASSPPGASYEQYF. DNA for the CDR3: TGCGCCAGCAGCCCGCCAGGGGCCTCCTACGAGCAGTACTTC.

To note about this clone: Additional DNA sequences in this sample encode the identical CDR3. V is TRBV7-9 and J is TRBJ1-1; tentatively, D is TRBD1 (5 bases). Germline V CDR1 and CDR2: SEHNR, FQNEAQ (reference sequence). Deletions cut 2 bases from V and 1 base from J, with 5 bases between. The CDR3 spans 13 residues. As DNA, the CDR3 is TGTGCCAGCAGCTTACAGGGGAACACTGAAGCTTTCTTT. The encoded protein is CASSLQGNTEAFF.

The rearrangement joins TRBV3-1 (or the pseudogene TRBV3-2) to TRBJ1-3; TRBD1 agrees at 8 bases. The trim removed 0 bases at V and 4 bases at J, leaving 17 bases unmatched. Germline V gene sequence: CDR1 LGHDT, CDR2 YNNKEL (reference sequence). This CDR3 spans 20 amino acids. The CDR3 sequence is CASSQDSIWVYRGTGNTIYF. CDR3 DNA sequence: TGTGCCAGCAGCCAAGATAGTATCTGGGTGTACAGGGGGACCGGAAACACCATATATTTT.

This chain uses TRBV5-1 with TRBJ2-2, with D tentatively TRBD1 (6 bases). Trimming left V 3 bases short and J 0 bases short, with 12 bases between. There are 16 residues in the CDR3. Germline CDR1 reads SGHRS; CDR2 reads YFSETQ. The CDR3 DNA reads as TGCGCCAGCAGCTGGGCGAAGGGGGCGAACACCGGGGAGCTGTTTTTT. Amino acids: CASSWAKGANTGELFF.

The chain has TRBV4-1 and TRBJ1-2; 7 positions match TRBD1. Germline V CDR1 and CDR2: MGHRA, YSYEKL. V shed 4 bases and J 2 bases; nucleotides not matched to a gene: 7. The CDR3 sequence is 15 residues long. This CDR3 reads CASSPGQQMNYGYTF. CDR3 sequence (DNA): TGCGCCAGCAGCCCGGGACAGCAGATGAACTATGGCTACACCTTC.

The chain links TRBV2 to TRBJ1-2; D is perhaps TRBD1 (5 bases). The CDR3 consists of 14 residues. From germline, CDR1 is SNHLY and CDR2 FYNNEI. The V gene lost 3 bases and the J gene lost 7 bases, with 15 bases spanning the gap. The DNA for the CDR3 is TGTGCCAGCAGTGACGACAGATACGTCGCTGGCTACACCTTC. It is translated as CASSDDRYVAGYTF.

This chain links TRBV29-1 with TRBJ2-7; 8 bases fit TRBD2. There are 13 residues in the CDR3. Trimming removed 5 bases from V and 1 base from J; junction bases left unmatched: 4. Germline V gene sequence: CDR1 SQVTM, CDR2 ANQGSEA. The CDR3 protein is CSVSGGLSYEQYF. The CDR3 DNA follows: TGCAGCGTTAGCGGGGGCCTATCCTACGAGCAGTACTTC.

Remarks on this clone: This specimen includes other DNA sequences encoding the same CDR3. CDR3 in DNA: TGTGCCAGTAGCCTTAGGACAGGGGAAGGCTATGGCTACACCTTC. Amino acid sequence: CASSLRTGEGYGYTF. J is TRBJ1-2 and V is TRBV19; 9 bases are shared with TRBD1. The V and J ends lost 6 bases and 4 bases, in that order; junction bases with no gene match: 9. CDR1 is LNHDA, CDR2 SQIVND, per germline (reference sequence). This CDR3 is 15 amino acids long.

Turning to this clone: A much more abundant neighbour one base away suggests this may be a read error. The same CDR3 can be traced to other DNA sequences in this sample. The V call is TRBV5-1, the J call TRBJ1-4; 7 nucleotides align to TRBD1. CDR1 is SGHRS, CDR2 YFSETQ, per germline. The CDR3 runs 15 residues. The CDR3 sequence: CASSTTGITNEKLFF. The DNA of the CDR3 is TGCGCCAGCAGCACGACAGGGATAACTAATGAAAAACTATTTTTT.

To note about this clone: One end of the junction does not line up with germline, which may come from a read error. The chain employs TRBV3-1 (or the pseudogene TRBV3-2) and TRBJ2-5, with 8 bases matching TRBD2. The CDR3 totals 13 residues. Germline V gene lookup returns CDR1 LGHDT and CDR2 YNNKEL (reference sequence). As DNA, the CDR3 is TGTGCCAGCAGCCCCGCCCTTGGAGCGGGGGTCAACTTC. Its protein is CASSPALGAGVNF.

The chain recombines TRBV6-2 or TRBV6-3 with TRBJ2-5; D gene uncertain. Germline lookup yields CDR1 MNHEY and CDR2 SVGEGT. CDR3 length equals 13 residues. Trimming left V 2 bases short and J 5 bases short, with 9 bases between. The CDR3 loop reads CASSYGPRETQYF. CDR3 sequence (DNA): TGTGCCAGCAGTTACGGGCCCCGGGAGACCCAGTACTTC.

Notes on this clone: The identical CDR3 is also encoded by other nucleotide sequences in the sample. V and J are TRBV9 and TRBJ1-1; D not certain. The CDR3 consists of 14 residues. Deletions cut 0 bases from V and 0 bases from J, with 6 bases between. CDR1 is SGDLS, CDR2 YYNGEE, per germline. CDR3 sequence: CASSVGQMNTEAFF. CDR3 sequence (DNA): TGTGCCAGCAGCGTAGGACAAATGAACACTGAAGCTTTCTTT.

The chain uses TRBV5-1 and TRBJ2-2; 11 bases map to TRBD2. The germline gives CDR1 SGHRS, CDR2 YFSETQ. The CDR3 spans 17 residues. The V and J ends lost 3 bases and 1 base, in that order; junction bases with no gene match: 5. The CDR3 nucleotides are TGCGCCAGCAGCTCTCGGACTAGCGGGCAGAACACCGGGGAGCTGTTTTTT. Protein sequence: CASSSRTSGQNTGELFF.

The V gene is TRBV11-3, the J gene TRBJ2-7, with D maybe TRBD2 (6 bases). V gave up 2 bases and J gave up 3 bases, with 11 bases separating them. CDR3 size: 14 residues. Germline lookup yields CDR1 SGHNT and CDR2 YENEEA. As DNA, the CDR3 is TGTGCCAGCAGCTTAAGCGGGCAGTACTACGAGCAGTACTTC. It encodes CASSLSGQYYEQYF. The complete variable domain, with remaining parts taken from reference TRBV11-3 and TRBJ2-7, reads EAGVVQSPRYKIIEKKQPVAFWCNPISGHNTLYWYLQNLGQGPELLIRYENEEAVDDSQLPKDRFSAERLKGVDSTLKIQPAELGDSAVYLCASSLSGQYYEQYFGPGTRLTVT.

The chain couples TRBV13 to TRBJ2-5, with 8 bases that match TRBD2. Germline CDR1 PRHDT, CDR2 FYEKMQ (reference sequence). The CDR3 sequence is 16 residues long. J was trimmed by 7 bases and V by 1 base; bases with no gene match: 11. As DNA, the CDR3 is TGTGCCAGCAGCTTAGAGGGACTAGTAGGGGAACTGACCCAGTACTTC. Translating it yields CASSLEGLVGELTQYF.

The chain combines TRBV28 with TRBJ1-6; D possibly corresponds to TRBD1 (5 bases). The length of the CDR3 is 16 residues. V gave up 5 bases and J gave up 7 bases, with 18 bases separating them. CDR1 and CDR2 from the germline V gene are MDHEN and SYDVKM. The CDR3 spells CASSVWPQGLNSPLHF. CDR3 nucleotide sequence: TGTGCCAGCAGTGTCTGGCCCCAGGGCTTAAATTCACCCCTCCACTTT.

As DNA, the CDR3 is TGTGCCAGCAGTTCACAGGGCGGGGGCCCCTACGAGCAGTACTTC. Its translation is CASSSQGGGPYEQYF. V is TRBV27 and J is TRBJ2-7; tentatively, D is TRBD2 (7 bases). The length of the CDR3 is 15 residues. Trimming left V 4 bases short and J 2 bases short, with 15 bases between. Looked up from germline, CDR1 is MNHEY and CDR2 is SMNVEV (reference sequence).

This clone was counted a single time. The V and J genes are TRBV18 and TRBJ1-5; 10 bases agree with TRBD1. With 3 bases clipped from V and 3 bases from J, the junction kept 2 bases outside the gene matches. There are 15 residues in the CDR3. Germline assignment: CDR1 KGHSH and CDR2 LQKENI. CDR3 nucleotide sequence: TGTGCCAGCTCACCGGGACAGGGGCTCAATCAGCCCCAGCATTTT. Residues: CASSPGQGLNQPQHF.

The genes are TRBV2 and TRBJ1-4; 7 bases are shared with TRBD1. The CDR3 is 14 residues long. Germline V lookup: CDR1 SNHLY, CDR2 FYNNEI. V dropped 6 bases and J dropped 5; count of bases not matched to a gene: 6. DNA for the CDR3: TGTGCCAGCAGCCACAGGGGATCGAATGAAAAACTGTTTTTT. It translates to CASSHRGSNEKLFF.

The chain recombines TRBV9 with TRBJ1-2, with TRBD1 identical over 9 bases. Germline loops: CDR1 SGDLS, CDR2 YYNGEE. This CDR3 contains 14 residues. J gave up 5 bases and V 4 bases, and 6 bases lay outside the gene matches. CDR3 protein: CASSIGTGQYGYTF. CDR3 nucleotide sequence: TGTGCCAGCAGCATCGGGACAGGGCAATATGGCTACACCTTC.